Listed below are T cell receptor beta chains from one sample, sequenced in a study of molecular identifiers for immune sequencing clone quantification. TCRdb re-called the PCR reads with MiXCR, one entry per CDR3 protein. The profile shows hundreds of thousands of distinct CDR3 sequences, 20% to 25% of them singletons. The sequenced material came from naive CD8+ T cells from blood, with Jurkat cell RNA spiked in. The receptor set was obtained from a human donor in good health. Some libraries in this study had Jurkat cell RNA spiked in. The CDR3 runs from the conserved cysteine through the conserved F or W. A D gene is named only where the DNA matches it firmly. Not all rows give a size; the values are once, few, many and, for expanded clones, a class.

j_call clone_size v_call d_call cdr3_length cdr3_aa cdr3_nt
TRBJ2-3 NA TRBV6-2/TRBV6-3 NA 15 CASSYAGFSTDTQCF TGTGCTAGCAGTTACGCCGGGTTTAGCACAGATACGCAGTGTTTT
TRBJ2-7 many TRBV4-1 TRBD2 15 CASSQGPGLGSEQYF TGCGCCAGCAGCCAAGGACCTGGACTAGGTAGTGAGCAGTACTTC
TRBJ2-3 NA TRBV4-1 TRBD2 16 CASSQLGGARSDTQYF TGCGCCAGCAGCCAACTGGGAGGGGCTAGGTCAGATACGCAGTATTTT
TRBJ1-1 many TRBV5-1 NA 11 CASILGTEAFF TGCGCCAGCATCCTAGGCACTGAAGCTTTCTTT
TRBJ2-3 few TRBV18 TRBD2 17 CASSVPGLAGVVDTQYF TGTGCCAGCTCAGTCCCGGGACTAGCGGGAGTGGTAGATACGCAGTATTTT
TRBJ1-1 few TRBV7-9 NA 16 CASSPTLGQKNAEAFF TGTGCCAGCAGCCCCACCCTGGGGCAGAAGAACGCTGAAGCTTTCTTT
TRBJ1-5 many TRBV7-2 TRBD1 16 CASSPGQGQSNQPQHF TGTGCCAGCAGCCCTGGACAGGGACAAAGCAATCAGCCCCAGCATTTT
TRBJ2-7 NA TRBV30 TRBD2 15 CAWSLTSGLAYEQYF TGTGCCTGGAGTCTAACTAGCGGCCTCGCCTACGAGCAGTACTTC
TRBJ2-1 many TRBV29-1 NA 12 CSVPGLYNEQFF TGCAGCGTCCCGGGCCTGTACAATGAGCAGTTCTTC
TRBJ2-6 many TRBV7-6 TRBD2 18 CASSPMSAGVPGANVLTF TGTGCCAGCAGCCCCATGTCAGCGGGAGTCCCTGGGGCCAACGTCCTGACTTTC
TRBJ1-5 NA TRBV4-2 TRBD1 15 CASSLGQGVSQPQHF TGTGCCAGCAGCCTCGGACAGGGGGTTTCTCAGCCCCAGCATTTT
TRBJ2-4 many TRBV10-2 NA 15 CASSEGTLAKNIQYF TGCGCCAGCAGTGAGGGGACCCTAGCCAAAAACATTCAGTACTTC
TRBJ1-1 NA TRBV11-2 TRBD1 14 CASSAHRGGFEAFF TGTGCCAGCAGCGCACACAGGGGAGGTTTTGAAGCTTTCTTT
TRBJ2-7 many TRBV9 NA 13 CASSVDGTGEQYF TGTGCCAGCAGCGTTGACGGTACGGGGGAGCAGTACTTC
TRBJ2-1 many TRBV4-3 NA 15 CASSQGTLLTNEQFF TGCGCCAGCAGCCAAGGGACGTTATTAACCAATGAGCAGTTCTTC
TRBJ2-7 many TRBV4-3 NA 13 CASSQVVTYEQYF TGCGCCAGCAGCCAAGTTGTTACTTACGAGCAGTACTTC
TRBJ2-7 many TRBV29-1 NA 12 CSVLQGRDEQYF TGCAGCGTTCTTCAGGGTCGCGACGAGCAGTACTTC
TRBJ2-5 NA TRBV11-2 NA 14 CASSLAVGLETQYF TGTGCCAGCAGCTTAGCTGTAGGCTTGGAGACCCAGTACTTC
TRBJ2-6 NA TRBV9 NA 17 CASNGQIGGSGANVLTF TGTGCCAGCAACGGTCAAATTGGGGGCTCTGGGGCCAACGTCCTGACTTTC
TRBJ2-3 NA TRBV19 NA 15 CASSIAPDRTDTQYF TGTGCCAGTAGTATCGCCCCAGACCGCACAGATACGCAGTATTTT
TRBJ2-7 NA TRBV5-3 NA 15 CVSSLGGGPVGEQYF TGTGTCAGCAGCCTTGGGGGAGGCCCGGTGGGGGAGCAGTACTTC
TRBJ1-6 many TRBV9 NA 15 CASSVSGALNSPLHF TGTGCCAGCAGCGTCTCGGGGGCTCTTAATTCACCCCTCCACTTT
TRBJ2-3 NA TRBV5-4 NA 14 CASSQWGGTDTQYF TGTGCCAGCAGCCAGTGGGGGGGCACAGATACGCAGTATTTT
TRBJ2-5 few TRBV12-3/TRBV12-4 NA 15 CASSSPGLGGETQYF TGTGCCAGCAGTTCCCCGGGCCTCGGGGGAGAGACCCAGTACTTC
TRBJ2-3 many TRBV5-1 TRBD2 15 CASSFLAGPTDTQYF TGCGCCAGCAGCTTCCTAGCGGGGCCCACAGATACGCAGTATTTT
TRBJ1-4 few TRBV29-1 TRBD1 15 CSVAGTGGEYEKLFF TGCAGCGTAGCCGGCACAGGGGGCGAGTATGAAAAACTGTTTTTT
TRBJ1-3 many TRBV4-3 NA 15 CASSQDSYSGNTIYF TGCGCCAGCAGCCAGGACAGCTACTCTGGAAACACCATATATTTT
TRBJ1-4 NA TRBV6-2/TRBV6-3 NA 16 CASSYSPGAISEKLFF TGTGCCAGCAGTTACTCACCGGGGGCAATTAGTGAAAAACTGTTTTTT
TRBJ2-3 many TRBV13 TRBD2 14 CASSLLAGGDTQYF TGTGCCAGCAGCTTGCTAGCGGGAGGAGATACGCAGTATTTT
TRBJ1-1 many TRBV4-3 TRBD1 15 CASTGDRTMNTEAFF TGCGCCAGCACGGGGGACAGGACCATGAACACTGAAGCTTTCTTT
TRBJ2-5 NA TRBV6-1 NA 14 CASNLLGFQETQYF TGTGCCAGCAACCTCCTAGGGTTCCAAGAGACCCAGTACTTC
TRBJ2-6 NA TRBV7-2 NA 16 CASSLGQGLGANVLTF TGTGCCAGCAGCTTAGGCCAGGGGCTTGGGGCCAACGTCCTGACTTTC
TRBJ2-1 NA TRBV12-3/TRBV12-4 NA 15 CASSLGLNSYSEQFF TGTGCCAGCAGTTTAGGACTCAACTCCTACAGTGAGCAGTTCTTC
TRBJ2-7 few TRBV19 NA 15 CASSIPRQGYYEQYF TGTGCCAGTAGTATCCCCCGGCAGGGGTACTACGAGCAGTACTTC
TRBJ2-1 many TRBV7-2 NA 16 CASSPQPGNSYNEQFF TGTGCCAGCAGCCCCCAGCCGGGGAACTCCTACAATGAGCAGTTCTTC
TRBJ2-3 many TRBV7-6 TRBD1 17 CASSGDRDRIVGDTQYF TGTGCCAGCAGTGGAGACCGGGACAGGATAGTGGGAGATACGCAGTATTTT